Listed below are T cell receptor beta chains from one sample, sequenced in a study of identical twins. One entry per CDR3 protein, called by TCRdb with MiXCR from the 5' RACE reads. This table holds 500,000 or so distinct CDR3 sequences, around an eighth found once. A further study also used this sample, focusing on yellow fever vaccine responses in identical twins.

The sample consisted of CD4+ T cells sorted from blood. The origin of the receptors is a woman between 18 and 29 years old in good health. CDR3s include the opening cysteine and the closing phenylalanine or tryptophan. Fields, in order: clone size, J gene, V gene, D gene, CDR3 protein, CDR3 DNA. The D gene is left open where the match is weak. Expanded clones get a size class; other rows say once, few or many, or leave the size out.

>.|TRBJ1-5|TRBV5-4|.
CASSLDPSSNQPQHF
TGTGCCAGCAGCTTGGATCCCTCTAGCAATCAGCCCCAGCATTTT
>.|TRBJ2-5|TRBV24-1|.
CATSLRGETQYF
TGTGCCACCAGTCTGAGGGGCGAGACCCAGTACTTC
>many|TRBJ2-3|TRBV5-1|.
CASSLEGGVPDTQYF
TGCGCCAGCAGCTTGGAAGGTGGGGTACCAGATACGCAGTATTTT
>.|TRBJ2-4|TRBV11-1|TRBD2
CASSLLGGGASKNIQYF
TGTGCCAGCAGCTTATTGGGCGGGGGGGCCTCCAAAAACATTCAGTACTTC
>few|TRBJ2-2|TRBV2|TRBD1
CASRGRGSTGELFF
TGTGCCAGCAGGGGCAGGGGGAGCACCGGGGAGCTGTTTTTT
>few|TRBJ2-1|TRBV20-1|.
CSAREWTNSYNEQFF
TGCAGTGCTAGAGAGTGGACGAACTCCTACAATGAGCAGTTCTTC
>.|TRBJ2-3|TRBV28|.
CASSSGAATGDTQYF
TGTGCCAGCAGTTCTGGGGCTGCCACGGGAGATACGCAGTATTTT
>.|TRBJ2-3|TRBV7-2|TRBD2
CASSPRLAGGTTQYF
TGTGCCAGCAGCCCTCGACTAGCGGGGGGGACTACGCAGTATTTT
>.|TRBJ2-4|TRBV28|.
CASSTRSKNIQYF
TGTGCCAGCAGTACCAGGTCCAAAAACATTCAGTACTTC
>many|TRBJ1-3|TRBV4-3|.
CASSKNPQSSGNTIYF
TGCGCCAGCAGCAAAAACCCCCAGAGCTCTGGAAACACCATATATTTT
>.|TRBJ1-2|TRBV5-1|TRBD1
CASSPLPGTGDFGYTF
TGCGCCAGCAGTCCTCTCCCCGGGACAGGGGATTTTGGCTACACCTTC
>.|TRBJ2-1|TRBV7-9|TRBD2
CAGGGNEQFF
TGTGCTGGGGGGGGCAATGAGCAGTTCTTC
>.|TRBJ2-7|TRBV28|.
CASSLGGVKGYEQYF
TGTGCCAGCAGTCTAGGCGGGGTAAAAGGTTACGAGCAGTACTTC
>many|TRBJ2-3|TRBV10-3|.
CAISPGRAGYTDTQYF
TGTGCCATCAGTCCCGGAAGGGCAGGATACACAGATACGCAGTATTTT
>.|TRBJ2-2|TRBV7-3|.
CASSLNPMGTGELFF
TGTGCCAGCAGCTTAAACCCTATGGGAACCGGGGAGCTGTTTTTT
>many|TRBJ2-3|TRBV7-2|.
CASSLGSTVPTDTQYF
TGTGCCAGCAGCTTAGGTTCGACAGTTCCTACAGATACGCAGTATTTT
>.|TRBJ2-3|TRBV4-2|.
CASSLRTNDNTDTQYF
TGTGCCAGCAGCCTCCGGACCAACGATAACACAGATACGCAGTATTTT
>few|TRBJ1-4|TRBV20-1|TRBD1
CSASGTVNEKLFF
TGCAGTGCTAGTGGGACAGTGAACGAAAAACTGTTTTTT
>.|TRBJ2-2|TRBV24-1|TRBD1
CATSDWTGPNTGELFF
TGTGCCACCAGTGACTGGACAGGACCCAACACCGGGGAGCTGTTTTTT